This TCR beta chain emerged from a study of vaccination effects on CD4 cells after COVID-19. Looking at the study overall: Two convalescent patients gave samples 16 days and one week before vaccination. Study-wide points: Late post-vaccination, clones induced by infection and those induced by vaccine underwent marked clonal contraction.

This clone came up once. Its target is unknown. Sequencing in the ViraFEST assay came after antigen-specific CD4+ T cells had been expanded with viral peptide pools, which were used to stimulate PBMC. Once cultured for 10 days, the cells underwent separation to obtain CD4+ T cells. Convalescent patients had PCR-confirmed SARS-CoV-2 infection between March and December 2020. Assay: immunoSEQ multiplex PCR; the TCRdb copy retains only in-frame clones and omits some. The sample lists 45,000 to 70,000 clones; roughly 77% were seen once. The starting material was CD4+ T cells from PBMCs cultured with HIV peptides, obtained before COVID-19 vaccination. Subset given: HIV-1 Nef peptide pool negative control/reference culture. This clonotype was obtained from a human donor who had a prior SARS-CoV-2 infection.

The CDR3 nucleotides are TGTGCCAGCAGTTATTTGGCAGGGGATCTCTATGGCTACACCTTC. It is translated as CASSYLAGDLYGYTF. This chain links TRBV6-5 with TRBJ1-2; TRBD1 is a possible D gene (6 bases). The CDR3 spans 15 residues. Trimming stripped 3 bases from V and 4 bases from J, with 15 bases between. CDR1 is MNHEY and CDR2 is SVGAGI in the germline V gene.